This T cell receptor (beta chain) is from a study of CD8+ T cells in alopecia areata. The overall study: Patients in the study were on tofacitinib for 6 to 18 months, then off it for 6 months.

V lost 8 bases, J lost 5 bases, and 7 bases stayed unmatched. CDR1 is SEHNR and CDR2 is FQNEAQ in the germline V gene (reference sequence). This CDR3 is built from 14 residues. In each case, RNA was isolated and then reverse transcribed into cDNA as the sequencing template. Method: immunoSEQ multiplex PCR; TCRdb's copy keeps in-frame clones and lacks some. The table shows about 190,000 clones, with approximately 56% occurring only once. Treatment: oral pan-JAK inhibitor, 5-10 mg twice daily. Obtained from alopecia areata patients were lesional scalp punch biopsies along with peripheral blood. Sorting of PBMCs yielded the CD4+ and CD8+ T cells.

The clonotype was recovered from a human donor with alopecia areata. The chain couples TRBV7-9 to TRBJ2-1; TRBD1 matches at 9 bases. Sample: CD4+ T cells sorted from blood, taken at week 4, from a patient treated with tofacitinib. CDR3 nucleotides: TGTGCCAGCGGCCAGGGACAGGGTCACAATGAGCAGTTCTTC. Protein product: CASGQGQGHNEQFF.